The T cell receptor (beta chain) described here comes from a study of T-cell memory formation after mild COVID-19 (dated by TCRdb to the early 2020s). Turning to the overall study: TCR sequence clusters from the two donors were found to be largely donor specific. Two young, previously healthy adult volunteers, one female and one male, were included in the cohort. In two donors, T-cell clones that expanded and contracted after mild COVID-19 were followed by sequencing TCRalpha and TCRbeta repertoires longitudinally. General study outcomes and caveats: Contracting CD4+ clones appeared mostly in the CM and EM memory subsets, whereas CD8+ clones were enriched in EMRA. The detection of some responding clones in pre-infection memory suggests that pre-existing cross-reactive memory T cells joined the SARS-CoV-2 response. SARS-CoV-2 specificity of the second-wave clones peaking on day 37 was not confirmed. Clones that contracted from day 15 to 85 showed balanced CD4/CD8 phenotypes, whereas a second wave of clones that expanded from day 15 to 37 leaned towards CD4+. The study covered only a couple of mild cases, and larger cohorts including severe cases with pre-infection samples were considered necessary.

The instrument given in TCRdb is Illumina NovaSeq 6000. cDNA libraries for TCRalpha and TCRbeta were prepared by 5'RACE using constant-segment primers, with sample barcodes and unique molecular identifiers added. Trizol reagent was used to extract RNA from every sample. Amplification of the libraries took two PCR steps, and the second step added a second sample barcode plus Illumina TruSeq adapters. Libraries were sequenced on an Illumina NovaSeq with 2 x 150 bp paired-end reads. As for how the authors treated the data: With migec v1.2.7, reads were demultiplexed and then collapsed into UMI-guided consensus sequences. With mixcr v2.1.11, UMI consensuses were aligned to TRA and TRB V and J templates and assembled into clonotypes. Expanded or contracted clonotypes were those called significant by both edgeR and NoisET, with noise models trained on biological replicates. For edgeR calls, a false discovery rate-adjusted p below 0.01 and a log2 fold-change threshold of 1 were applied. As an exploratory analysis of dynamics, max-normalized trajectories of the 1000 most abundant clonotypes were examined by PCA with hierarchical clustering. The CD4 or CD8 phenotype of responding clones was assigned using the separately sequenced CD4+ and CD8+ repertoires. Using fastp at Q25 and MiXCR, TCRdb reprocessed the public reads and kept productive beta chains. One record per CDR3 amino acid sequence lists the most common genes and DNA. TCRdb, not the original authors, processed these V and J calls. Across this sample there are fewer than 300,000 distinct CDR3 sequences, with around 17% seen only once. The ten largest clones capture about 23% of the sample.

This clonotype was found a few times. Which antigen it targets is not known. There are no base qualities to consult, and no much larger clone falls within one base. PBMCs were isolated by Ficoll-Paque density gradient centrifugation. This clonotype was obtained from a man between 18 and 35 years old who had mild COVID-19 (a few samples of this study predate the infection). The sample titles of this study are shuffled in the database, so cell type and time point are left out; the donor was told from shared clones. Sequencing used PBMCs or a T cell subset sorted from them (not recorded which).

The CDR3 region: CASSLGAGFREQFF. The bases read TGTGCCAGCAGTTTAGGCGCGGGGTTTCGTGAGCAGTTCTTC. The chain is encoded by TRBV7-3 joined to TRBJ2-1, with TRBD2 tentatively as D gene (6 bases match). V is cut by 6 bases and J by 9 bases, and the space between the germline ends is 18 bases. Looking up the germline V gene yields CDR1 SGHTA and CDR2 FQGTGA. Taken from cysteine to phenylalanine, the CDR3 has 14 residues. The entry retains the CDR3 DNA only, 42 bases that are in frame from base 1.